This is a list of T cell receptor beta chains from one sample in a study of cytomegalovirus exposure and HLA in healthy donors. The protocol was immunoSEQ multiplex PCR, while the TCRdb copy is restricted to in-frame clones and leaves out a portion. The sample lists 150,000 to 250,000 clones; 85% were seen once. Specimen: PBMCs. These receptors came from a woman aged 45-59 years in good health and CMV-seronegative. CDR3s include the opening cysteine and the closing phenylalanine or tryptophan. Size tells how often a clone was seen (once, few, many) or the class of an expanded clone, and some rows leave it out.

V	J	size	CDR3
TRBV5-8	TRBJ1-5	-	CASSLVGVVSQPQHF
TRBV18	TRBJ2-7	-	CASSPPGRSYEQYF
TRBV6-1	TRBJ2-7	few	CASSGQLWEQYF
TRBV6-1	TRBJ2-7	-	CASLGLAPPYEQYF
TRBV6-1	TRBJ2-1	-	CASSETLAFRYNEQFF
TRBV27	TRBJ2-3	once	CASSLSPGSGRAGDTQYF
TRBV10-1	TRBJ2-2	-	CASSESSTGANTGELFF
TRBV29-1	TRBJ2-7	-	CSVAGTVFNEQYF
TRBV25-1	TRBJ2-1	-	CASSSTGKGEQFF
TRBV6-1	TRBJ2-1	once	CASSSVGGTYNEQFF
TRBV5-1	TRBJ2-6	-	CASSSPGAPGANVLTF
TRBV7-6	TRBJ2-5	-	CASSLVMETQYF
TRBV11-2	TRBJ1-2	-	CASSLGTGGYGYTF
TRBV27	TRBJ2-7	-	CASSIAAGLSYEQYF
TRBV5-5	TRBJ1-4	-	CASSLGTARGEKLFF
TRBV6-4	TRBJ2-2	-	CASSRENTGELFF
TRBV5-1	TRBJ1-5	-	CASSLGGQDNQPQHF
TRBV10-1	TRBJ1-2	-	CATSRGLGYGYTF
TRBV25-1	TRBJ1-5	-	CASSEGGGGQPQHF
TRBV18	TRBJ2-7	-	CASSPDRVVDEQYF
TRBV9	TRBJ1-2	-	CASSSQGVNYGYTF
TRBV7-9	TRBJ2-3	-	CASNLGADTQYF
TRBV6-5	TRBJ1-1	few	CASTLDRLNTEAFF
TRBV6-1	TRBJ1-1	-	CASRAQMNTEAFF
TRBV6-1	TRBJ1-4	-	CASRDRGISEKLFF
TRBV5-8	TRBJ1-1	-	CASSLGQRNTEAFF
TRBV11-2	TRBJ1-1	-	CASSHGQIVMNTEAFF
TRBV6-5	TRBJ2-1	once	CASSRSSGSSEQFF
TRBV15	-	-	CATSSQGVTYEQYF